This is a list of T cell receptor beta chains from one sample in a study of monozygotic twins with inflammatory bowel disease. After re-calling the 5' RACE reads, TCRdb lists one entry per CDR3 protein, DNA absent. The sample includes over 130,000 distinct CDR3 sequences. Material: blood. These receptors were obtained from a human donor with ulcerative colitis or Crohn's disease, or a healthy co-twin of an affected twin (not recorded which). CDR3s include the opening cysteine and the closing phenylalanine or tryptophan.

>TRBJ2-1|TRBV19
CASSIERGLYNEQFF
>TRBJ2-7|TRBV12-3/TRBV12-4
CASSPGISEQYF
>TRBJ2-7|TRBV6-1
CASSVRGLYDEQYF
>TRBJ2-7|TRBV5-4
CASSLVLGASYEQYF
>TRBJ2-1|TRBV7-9
CASSLQVTPVPNDLQFF
>TRBJ2-3|TRBV24-1
CATSRTDTQYF
>TRBJ1-2|TRBV5-1
CASSFIHQGNYGYTF
>TRBJ2-3|TRBV7-2
CASSLSRAPEQYF
>TRBJ1-1|TRBV12-3/TRBV12-4
CASSPLAEAFF
>TRBJ2-5|TRBV7-9
CASSLTTSGGAATQYF
>TRBJ2-1|TRBV5-6
CASSLARGNEQFF
>TRBJ2-2|TRBV12-3/TRBV12-4
CASRVTGDTGELFF
>TRBJ1-5|TRBV19
CASSFPGTGYVQPQHF
>TRBJ2-7|TRBV12-3/TRBV12-4
CASSGQRLSYEQYF
>TRBJ2-7|TRBV24-1
CATTDPRTAGVPHGEQYF
>TRBJ2-2|TRBV6-2/TRBV6-3
CASSYEQGRDTGELFF
>TRBJ1-4|TRBV5-1
CASSRTRDNEKLFF
>TRBJ2-2|TRBV5-1
CASGQTSNTGELFF
>TRBJ1-1|TRBV19
CASSTGQGNTRGAFF
>TRBJ1-5|TRBV12-3/TRBV12-4
CASSLGGGGLDNQPQHF
>TRBJ1-6|TRBV5-1
CASSPVLGQGDSPLHF
>TRBJ1-5|TRBV4-3
CASSLRSGGGNQPQHF
>TRBJ2-7|TRBV12-3/TRBV12-4
CASSFGGFYEQYF
>TRBJ2-1|TRBV19
CASRPLGAGNNEQFF
>TRBJ1-2|TRBV20-1
CSATPTGRNYGYTF
>TRBJ2-2|TRBV6-4
CASSDSGESGTGELFF
>TRBJ2-1|TRBV7-8
CASRPTGTSGGRRSYNEQFF
>TRBJ2-1|TRBV5-1
CATARASGGAAYNEQFF
>TRBJ2-7|TRBV12-3/TRBV12-4
CASSPDRNSYEQYF
>TRBJ1-5|TRBV4-1
CASSQERGENQPQHF
>TRBJ2-1|TRBV5-4
CATGLAGATSYNEQFF
>TRBJ2-6|TRBV7-6
CASSSSFSGANVLTF
>TRBJ1-4|TRBV7-2
CASSLAQGSNEKLFF
>TRBJ1-6|TRBV9
CASSWGLGDSPLHF
>TRBJ2-1|TRBV5-1
CASSFWTSGVNEQFF
>TRBJ1-5|TRBV6-6
CASSPSNQPQHF
>TRBJ2-7|TRBV5-1
CASSFQQGASYEQYF
>TRBJ2-3|TRBV7-2
CASSLAGTRFSDTQYF
>TRBJ2-3|TRBV5-1
CASSSLDLRTDTQYF
>TRBJ2-5|TRBV7-2
CASSRFLAPKETQYF
>TRBJ1-2|TRBV19
CASTTGQGNGYTF
>TRBJ1-2|TRBV20-1
CSVKSGTDYGYTF
>TRBJ1-1|TRBV7-2
CASSRGGVRGYEAFF
>TRBJ1-1|TRBV12-3/TRBV12-4
CASSNRGWGTEAFF
>TRBJ1-6|TRBV5-1
CASSLDSPGYSPLHF
>TRBJ1-1|TRBV20-1
CSATREGRGWGTEAFF
>TRBJ1-4|TRBV5-1
CASSLAVGLNEKLFF
>TRBJ2-2|TRBV6-5
CASSSQQLLANTGELFF
>TRBJ2-7|TRBV20-1
CSARPGQGAIEQYF
>TRBJ2-3|TRBV18
CASLPAPDTQYF
>TRBJ1-2|TRBV19
CASSILAGAGYGYTF
>TRBJ2-7|TRBV19
CASSSGQGDSYEQYF
>TRBJ2-1|TRBV29-1
CSVAGTGRNEQFF
>TRBJ1-3|TRBV9
CASSVVLGGAGNTIYF
>TRBJ1-1|TRBV18
CASSPPHRVNTEAFF
>TRBJ2-7|TRBV20-1
CSAYSSGQEEYEQYF
>TRBJ1-1|TRBV20-1
CSAKGRTEAFF
>TRBJ1-1|TRBV7-9
CASSMPWANTEAFF
>TRBJ2-1|TRBV14
CASSRDRYNEQFF